Below, 16 T cell receptor beta chains from the same sample are listed, as sequenced in a study of blood T cell repertoires in COVID-19. Profiled with immunoSEQ multiplex PCR; TCRdb holds only in-frame clones, not every one. The sample holds 200,000 or so clones, roughly 85% seen once. Sample: peripheral blood. Source of these receptors: a human donor with active or convalescent COVID-19. The donor label of this sample is uncertain.

This chain links TRBV9 with TRBJ2-1, with TRBD2 matching over 10 bases. With 1 base clipped from V and 7 bases from J, the junction kept 14 bases outside the gene matches. Germline V gene lookup returns CDR1 SGDLS and CDR2 YYNGEE. This CDR3 has 18 residues. The CDR3 DNA reads as TGTGCCAGCAGCGTACCCGCGATGGCTAGCGGGAGTTTTAATGAGCAGTTCTTC. Amino acids: CASSVPAMASGSFNEQFF.

The chain recombines TRBV9 with TRBJ2-7; 7 bases agree with TRBD2. Germline loops: CDR1 SGDLS, CDR2 YYNGEE. V gave up 0 bases and J gave up 5 bases; unmatched junction bases: 2. The CDR3 runs 13 residues. The CDR3 is CASSVVSGNEQYF. The CDR3 DNA is TGTGCCAGCAGCGTAGTGAGCGGGAACGAGCAGTACTTC. Variable domain in full (rest from reference TRBV9 and TRBJ2-7): DSGVTQTPKHLITATGQRVTLRCSPRSGDLSVYWYQQSLDQGLQFLIQYYNGEERAKGNILERFSAQQFPDLHSELNLSSLELGDSALYFCASSVVSGNEQYFGPGTRLTVT.

This rearrangement joins TRBV15 to TRBJ1-1; no reliable D call. V was cut by 0 bases and J by 1 base, with 9 bases left in between. The CDR3 is 15 residues long. Germline V lookup: CDR1 LNHNV, CDR2 YYDKDF (reference sequence). CDR3: CATSRDSGRNTEAFF. Here the CDR3 DNA reads TGTGCCACCAGCAGAGATAGCGGCAGGAACACTGAAGCTTTCTTT.

This sequence joins TRBV5-1 and TRBJ2-7, with 10 bases fitting TRBD2. Germline trimming cut 7 bases from V and 2 bases from J; bases unmatched to any gene: 9. This CDR3 is built from 15 residues. Germline-derived CDR1 and CDR2 are SGHRS and YFSETQ. The CDR3 loop is CASAGGTSATYEQYF. CDR3 sequence (DNA): TGCGCCAGCGCAGGGGGGACTAGCGCCACCTACGAGCAGTACTTC.

This sequence joins TRBV28 and TRBJ2-5, with a possible D match to TRBD1 (7 bases). CDR1 and CDR2 (germline): MDHEN, SYDVKM. The CDR3 is 13 residues long. V was trimmed by 7 bases and J by 4 bases, leaving 13 bases between them. CDR3 nucleotide sequence: TGTGCCAGCATCAGGGGGGCAGGAGAGACCCAGTACTTC. Translation gives CASIRGAGETQYF.

This clone was detected only once. The rearrangement uses TRBV9 and TRBJ2-1; TRBD2 matches at 11 bases. The CDR3 extends over 17 amino acids. V gave up 4 bases and J gave up 4 bases; unmatched junction bases: 10. Germline values: CDR1 SGDLS, CDR2 YYNGEE. Written as DNA, the CDR3 is TGTGCCAGCAGCCCGCCGACTAGCGGGATTCTATACAATGAGCAGTTCTTC. It yields the protein CASSPPTSGILYNEQFF. The full variable domain, completed using reference TRBV9 and TRBJ2-1, is DSGVTQTPKHLITATGQRVTLRCSPRSGDLSVYWYQQSLDQGLQFLIQYYNGEERAKGNILERFSAQQFPDLHSELNLSSLELGDSALYFCASSPPTSGILYNEQFFGPGTRLTVL.

The chain employs TRBV11-2 and TRBJ1-1; possible D gene TRBD1, 5 bases. Trimming removed 8 bases at V and 8 bases at J, with 18 bases between. The CDR3 spans 13 residues. From germline, CDR1 is SGHAT and CDR2 FQNNGV. CDR3 DNA: TGTGCCAGCGAGACCCTTGGGGCAGAAGAAGCTTTCTTT. Protein product: CASETLGAEEAFF.

The chain joins TRBV11-3 to TRBJ2-5; the D gene is possibly TRBD2 (6 bases). Trimming took 10 bases from V and 4 from J, leaving 16 bases between them. The germline gives CDR1 SGHNT, CDR2 YENEEA. CDR3 size: 13 residues. CDR3 nucleotides: TGTGCCATAAAGGAGGGAGAGGGAGAGACCCAGTACTTC. Its protein is CAIKEGEGETQYF.

This sequence joins TRBV29-1 and TRBJ2-5, with 14 positions matching TRBD2. Germline V gene data show CDR1 as SQVTM and CDR2 as ANQGSEA. There are 20 residues in the CDR3. The trim removed 4 bases at V and 5 bases at J, leaving 21 bases unmatched. The CDR3 reads CSVVGRRGLAGVGSSETQYF. The CDR3 nucleotides are TGCAGCGTTGTGGGGCGTCGGGGACTAGCGGGAGTGGGTTCATCGGAGACCCAGTACTTC.

The genes are TRBV7-9 and TRBJ1-3; 12 bases agree with TRBD1. The CDR3 sequence is 16 residues long. The V and J ends lost 0 bases and 5 bases, in that order; junction bases with no gene match: 2. CDR1 and CDR2 (germline): SEHNR, FQNEAQ (reference sequence). The CDR3 protein is CASSLAGTGGRNTIYF. CDR3 nucleotide sequence: TGTGCCAGCAGCTTAGCCGGGACAGGGGGCCGAAACACCATATATTTT.

CDR3 bases: TGTGCCAGCATCGCCTCGGACAGGCTCACAGATACGCAGTATTTT. Its protein is CASIASDRLTDTQYF. The chain links TRBV7-6 to TRBJ2-3, with 7 positions matching TRBD1. J lost 2 bases, V lost 7 bases, and 9 bases had no gene match. The germline CDR1 and CDR2 sequences are SGHVS and FNYEAQ. This CDR3 has 15 amino acids.

The rearrangement joins TRBV12-3 or TRBV12-4 to TRBJ2-5; tentatively, D is TRBD1 (5 bases). This CDR3 has 13 amino acids. Trimming pared 1 base from V and 5 bases from J, leaving 8 bases between. In nucleotides, the CDR3 is TGTGCCAGCAGTTTAGAGAAGGGGGAGACCCAGTACTTC. This gives the protein CASSLEKGETQYF.

The CDR3 DNA reads as TGTGCCAGCAGCGTGCTGTCCGGGACAGTCTATGGCTACACCTTC. Translation: CASSVLSGTVYGYTF. The V call is TRBV5-5, the J call TRBJ1-2, with 7 bases matching TRBD1. Germline V lookup: CDR1 SGHKS, CDR2 YYEKEE (reference sequence). This CDR3 has 15 residues. V shed 4 bases, J shed 4 bases, and the junction held 10 bases outside the gene matches.

The chain recombines TRBV10-3 with TRBJ2-3; D ambiguous. In germline, CDR1 is ENHRY, CDR2 SYGVKD. The CDR3 is 15 amino acids. V dropped 0 bases and J dropped 2 bases, with 9 bases sitting between them. The CDR3 nucleotides are TGTGCCATCAGTGAGTCGTGGCCTTCCACAGATACGCAGTATTTT. It codes for CAISESWPSTDTQYF.

This chain connects TRBV6-2 or TRBV6-3 to TRBJ2-5, with TRBD2 identical over 9 bases. J lost 5 bases, V lost 0 bases, and 7 bases had no gene match. Germline CDR1 is MNHEY and CDR2 is SVGEGT. The CDR3 loop spans 16 amino acids. CDR3: CASSYSLRGGVETQYF. CDR3 DNA sequence: TGTGCCAGCAGTTACTCCCTGCGGGGGGGTGTGGAGACCCAGTACTTC.

The chain employs TRBV3-1 (or the pseudogene TRBV3-2) and TRBJ1-3, with D possibly being TRBD1 (5 bases). Germline lookup yields CDR1 LGHDT and CDR2 YNNKEL (reference sequence). CDR3 length: 15 amino acids. Trimming took 3 bases from V and 0 from J, leaving 9 bases between them. The CDR3 here is CASSHRQFSGNTIYF. CDR3 nucleotides: TGTGCCAGCAGCCACAGACAGTTCTCTGGAAACACCATATATTTT.